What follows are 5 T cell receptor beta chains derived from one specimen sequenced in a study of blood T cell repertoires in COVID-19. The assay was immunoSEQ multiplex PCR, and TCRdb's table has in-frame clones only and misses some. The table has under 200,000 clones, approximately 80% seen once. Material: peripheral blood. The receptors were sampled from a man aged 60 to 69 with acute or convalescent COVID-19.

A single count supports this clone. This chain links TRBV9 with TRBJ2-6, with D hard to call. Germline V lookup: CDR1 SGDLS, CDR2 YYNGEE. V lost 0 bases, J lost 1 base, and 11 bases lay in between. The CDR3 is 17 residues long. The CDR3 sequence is CASSVDNYRSGANVLTF. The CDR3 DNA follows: TGTGCCAGCAGCGTAGACAACTACCGGTCTGGGGCCAACGTCCTGACTTTC. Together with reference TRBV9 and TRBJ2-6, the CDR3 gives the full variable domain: DSGVTQTPKHLITATGQRVTLRCSPRSGDLSVYWYQQSLDQGLQFLIQYYNGEERAKGNILERFSAQQFPDLHSELNLSSLELGDSALYFCASSVDNYRSGANVLTFGAGSRLTVL.

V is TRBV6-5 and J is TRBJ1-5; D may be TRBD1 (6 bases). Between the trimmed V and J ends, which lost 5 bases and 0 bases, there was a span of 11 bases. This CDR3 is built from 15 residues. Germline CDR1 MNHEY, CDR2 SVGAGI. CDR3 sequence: CASSKDRYSNQPQHF. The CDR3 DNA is TGTGCCAGCAGTAAGGACAGATATAGCAATCAGCCCCAGCATTTT.

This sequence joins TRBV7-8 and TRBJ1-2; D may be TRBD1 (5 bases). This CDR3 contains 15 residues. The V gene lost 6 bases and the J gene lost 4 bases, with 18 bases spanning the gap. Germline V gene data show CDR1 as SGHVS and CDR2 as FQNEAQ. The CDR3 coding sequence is TGTGCCAGCAGTCCTAAGGGGCAGCCTTTCTATGGCTACACCTTC. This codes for CASSPKGQPFYGYTF.

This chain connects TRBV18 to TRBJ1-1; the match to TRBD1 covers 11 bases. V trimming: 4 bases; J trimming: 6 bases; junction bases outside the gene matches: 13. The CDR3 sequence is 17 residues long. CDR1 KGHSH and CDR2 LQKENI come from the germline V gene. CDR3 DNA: TGTGCCAGCTCACATGACGCCGGGACAGGGGGTATGGCTGAAGCTTTCTTT. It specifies CASSHDAGTGGMAEAFF.

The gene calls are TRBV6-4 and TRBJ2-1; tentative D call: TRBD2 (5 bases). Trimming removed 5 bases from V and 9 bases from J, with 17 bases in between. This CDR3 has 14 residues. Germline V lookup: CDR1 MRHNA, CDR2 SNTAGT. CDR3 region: CASSRERAVREQFF. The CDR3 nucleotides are TGTGCCAGCAGTCGTGAGAGGGCGGTCCGTGAGCAGTTCTTC.